This T cell receptor beta chain emerged from a study of T cell repertoires in cytomegalovirus infection. Study-wide findings and caveats: Within the response measured ex vivo, HLA-C-restricted CMV-specific TCR beta clonotypes were dominant. Carriers of CMV plus the relevant HLA were identified by cumulative public TCR beta family frequency.

Via MiXCR, TCRdb re-called the reads, giving one row per CDR3 protein. The sample consists of about 890,000 distinct CDR3 sequences, under 40% of them appearing once. V lost 7 bases and J 6 bases, leaving 12 bases between the germline ends. This CDR3 contains 12 residues. On this clonotype itself: Antigen: not known.

The specimen comprised cultured CD8+ T cells from PBMCs, sampled from culture after CMV antigen stimulation. The genes are TRBV12-3 or TRBV12-4 and TRBJ1-2; a weak D match, TRBD1 (6 bases). This TCR was recovered from a human donor in good health (CMV status not recorded). Some clones in this sample may be carry-over from other donors' samples. For the CDR3, the DNA is TGTGCCAGCACCACAGGGCTCAATGGCTACACCTTC. It codes for CASTTGLNGYTF.